A single sample is the source of the 8 T cell receptor beta chains below, sequenced in a study of regulatory T cells in long-lasting Graves disease. Time point: newly diagnosed GD, antithyroid drugs for less than 3 months. TCR sequences were obtained from RNA taken from PBMCs. The TCR beta library used iRepertoire HTBI primers with Arm-PCR amplification of CDR3. TCRdb re-analysed the multiplex PCR reads in MiXCR, keeping a single row per CDR3 protein. This sample yields about 540,000 distinct CDR3 sequences, of which roughly 14% are seen a single time; 10% belongs to the top ten. The same data also went into a second study, on T cells in Graves' hyperthyroidism and ophthalmopathy.

This specimen consisted of peripheral blood mononuclear cells (PBMCs), obtained at new diagnosis, from a patient treated with antithyroid drugs. Source of these receptors: a man aged 25 to 40 with Graves disease.

There are a few counts of this clonotype. As DNA, the CDR3 is TGCAGTGCTAGGGAGGATCCAGATACGCAGTATTTT. This codes for CSAREDPDTQYF. This chain uses TRBV20-1 with TRBJ2-3; tentative D call: TRBD2 (5 bases). Per the germline V gene, CDR1 is DFQATT and CDR2 is SNEGSKA (reference sequence). The CDR3 length is 12 residues. The V and J ends lost 3 bases and 4 bases respectively, with 8 bases between them.

This clonotype was found many times. The J gene is TRBJ2-2, the V gene TRBV29-1; D gene uncertain. Germline CDR1 and CDR2: SQVTM and ANQGSEA. V was shortened by 5 bases and J by 6 bases, with 7 bases between the two germline ends. This CDR3 has 11 residues. In nucleotides, the CDR3 is TGCAGCGTTCCTGTGGCCGGGGAGCTGTTTTTT. It translates to CSVPVAGELFF.

This clonotype was counted at least ten times. This rearrangement joins TRBV6-5 to TRBJ1-2; tentative D call: TRBD1 (5 bases). The CDR3 sequence is 14 residues long. CDR1 and CDR2 from the germline V gene are MNHEY and SVGAGI. V shed 0 bases and J shed 3 bases, with 8 bases lying between them. CDR3 amino acids: CASSYSTGDYGYTF. The CDR3 nucleotides are TGTGCCAGCAGTTACTCAACGGGGGACTATGGCTACACCTTC.

This clonotype was picked up many times. V gene TRBV7-8 combines with J gene TRBJ2-6, with 7 bases fitting TRBD2. Germline CDR1 is SGHVS and CDR2 is FQNEAQ. V was clipped by 0 bases and J by 0 bases; unmatched bases: 8. CDR3 length: 19 residues. In DNA form, the CDR3 reads TGTGCCAGCAGCTTAGCGCTAGCGGAAACGAACTCTGGGGCCAACGTCCTGACTTTC. It translates to CASSLALAETNSGANVLTF.

The gene calls are TRBV20-1 and TRBJ1-5; D call uncertain. Trimming removed 3 bases from V and 1 base from J, with 10 bases in between. This CDR3 is 14 amino acids long. Germline V CDR1 and CDR2: DFQATT, SNEGSKA (reference sequence). The CDR3 is CSARKDGSNQPQHF. The CDR3 bases are TGCAGTGCTAGGAAGGACGGAAGCAATCAGCCCCAGCATTTT.

This clonotype was observed at least ten times. The V and J genes are TRBV29-1 and TRBJ2-1, with unresolved D. The V and J ends lost 0 bases and 7 bases respectively, with 16 bases between them. Germline lookup yields CDR1 SQVTM and CDR2 ANQGSEA. The CDR3 is 15 amino acids. The CDR3 loop reads CSVEDPLGKMNEQFF. The CDR3 DNA reads TGCAGCGTTGAAGACCCCCTGGGGAAGATGAATGAGCAGTTCTTC.

The chain employs TRBV19 and TRBJ2-2; TRBD2 matches at 9 bases. V was clipped by 7 bases and J by 5 bases; unmatched bases: 8. CDR1 and CDR2 from the germline V gene are LNHDA and SQIVND (reference sequence). The CDR3 extends over 15 amino acids. The DNA of the CDR3 is TGTGCCAGTAAGACTAGCGGACCTTGGACCGGGGAGCTGTTTTTT. This codes for CASKTSGPWTGELFF.

This clonotype was detected a few times. This CDR3 fails to terminate in the conserved phenylalanine or tryptophan, so it likely reflects a read error. CDR3 nucleotide sequence: TGTGCCAGCAGCTTAGTAATCGGCAACACTGAAGCTTTCTCT. This encodes CASSLVIGNTEAFS. The gene calls are TRBV7-9 and TRBJ1-1; D gene unclear. V was cut by 1 base and J by 2 bases, with 8 bases left in between. The CDR3 is made up of 14 amino acids. Germline V gene data show CDR1 as SEHNR and CDR2 as FQNEAQ (reference sequence).